This T cell receptor beta chain was identified during a study of control samples from healthy donors and cancer patients. This clone was detected only once. The CDR3 has 15 amino acids. Germline V gene data show CDR1 as MNHEY and CDR2 as SVGAGI. V shed 6 bases, J shed 3 bases, and the junction held 5 bases outside the gene matches. Generated by immunoSEQ multiplex PCR, the TCRdb table keeps only in-frame clones and is missing some. The sample shows about 79,000 clones, 93% of them seen only once. The rearrangement joins TRBV6-5 to TRBJ1-3, with TRBD1 matching over 10 bases. The source of this sequence is a woman aged 40-49 years with lung cancer. Input material: PBMCs. The CDR3 coding sequence is TGTGCCAGCAGGCCCGGGACAGGGGTTGGAAACACCATATATTTT. It yields the protein CASRPGTGVGNTIYF.